A single sample gave rise to the 6 T cell receptor beta chains below, sequenced in a study of shared clonotypes between healthy human individuals. Sequencing was performed with immunoSEQ multiplex PCR; in TCRdb, only in-frame clones are kept and a portion is missing. The table records about 1 million clones, about 80% of them present only once. The source material was memory CD4+ T cells sorted from blood. This sample's subset: CD45RA-negative fraction. All receptors derive from a man younger than 30 in good health.

This clone was observed a single time. Distinct nucleotide sequences in the sample also encode this CDR3. The chain is built from TRBV19 and TRBJ2-5; perhaps TRBD2 as D (5 bases). This CDR3 comprises 13 residues. Looked up from germline, CDR1 is LNHDA and CDR2 is SQIVND (reference sequence). V dropped 2 bases and J dropped 4 bases, with 8 bases sitting between them. DNA of the CDR3: TGTGCCAGTAGTATAAACCGGGGAGAGACCCAGTACTTC. It is translated as CASSINRGETQYF.

This clone was observed at least ten times. This sequence joins TRBV15 and TRBJ1-6; D might be TRBD1 (5 bases). The CDR3 is 17 residues long. V shed 2 bases and J shed 7 bases, with 18 bases lying between them. Germline loops: CDR1 LNHNV, CDR2 YYDKDF (reference sequence). In DNA, the CDR3 is TGTGCCACCAGCAGACGGAGGTCAGGGACGGTCAATTCACCCCTCCACTTT. Its protein is CATSRRRSGTVNSPLHF.

The chain carries TRBV18 and TRBJ1-2; D remains unclear. Germline V gene lookup returns CDR1 KGHSH and CDR2 LQKENI. The CDR3 is 14 residues long. V shed 2 bases and J shed 3 bases, with 10 bases lying between them. DNA for the CDR3: TGTGCCAGCTCACCAAAGGAGACCGACTATGGCTACACCTTC. Protein product: CASSPKETDYGYTF. Using reference TRBV18 and TRBJ1-2 for the parts outside the CDR3, the full variable domain is NAGVMQNPRHLVRRRGQEARLRCSPMKGHSHVYWYRQLPEEGLKFMVYLQKENIIDESGMPKERFSAEFPKEGPSILRIQQVVRGDSAAYFCASSPKETDYGYTFGSGTRLTVV.

This clone was counted between two and nine times. CDR3 amino acids: CASSPQYNQPQHF. The CDR3 DNA sequence: TGTGCCAGCAGCCCCCAGTACAATCAGCCCCAGCATTTT. This chain uses TRBV7-8 with TRBJ1-5; the D is unclear. In germline, CDR1 is SGHVS, CDR2 FQNEAQ. V was cut by 5 bases and J by 3 bases, with 8 bases left in between. The CDR3 has 13 amino acids.

The chain recombines TRBV27 with TRBJ1-1; tentative D call: TRBD1 (5 bases). Germline lookup yields CDR1 MNHEY and CDR2 SMNVEV (reference sequence). CDR3 length: 14 amino acids. V gave up 6 bases and J gave up 1 base, with 12 bases separating them. The CDR3 reads CASSPGPKNTEAFF. The CDR3 nucleotides read TGTGCCAGCAGCCCGGGACCTAAGAACACTGAAGCTTTCTTT.

The CDR3 DNA follows: TGTGCCAGCTCACCACAACTAGCGGCCTACGACGAGCAGTACTTC. Translated, it gives CASSPQLAAYDEQYF. The chain couples TRBV18 to TRBJ2-7, with 8 bases aligning to TRBD2. CDR1 KGHSH and CDR2 LQKENI come from the germline V gene. With V trimmed by 1 base and J by 5 bases, 7 bases remained unmatched. The CDR3 has 15 residues. The whole variable domain, remainder taken from reference TRBV18 and TRBJ2-7, is NAGVMQNPRHLVRRRGQEARLRCSPMKGHSHVYWYRQLPEEGLKFMVYLQKENIIDESGMPKERFSAEFPKEGPSILRIQQVVRGDSAAYFCASSPQLAAYDEQYFGPGTRLTVT.